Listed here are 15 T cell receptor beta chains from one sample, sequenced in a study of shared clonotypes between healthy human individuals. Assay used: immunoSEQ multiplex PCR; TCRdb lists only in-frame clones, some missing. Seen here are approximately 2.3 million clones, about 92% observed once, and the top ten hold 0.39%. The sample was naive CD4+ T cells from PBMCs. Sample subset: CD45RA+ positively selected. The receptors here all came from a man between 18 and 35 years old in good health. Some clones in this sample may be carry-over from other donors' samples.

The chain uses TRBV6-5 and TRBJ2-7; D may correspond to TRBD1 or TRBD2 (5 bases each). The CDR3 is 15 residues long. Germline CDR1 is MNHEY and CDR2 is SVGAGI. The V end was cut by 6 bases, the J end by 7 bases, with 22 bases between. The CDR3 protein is CASSTMDFRAEEQYF. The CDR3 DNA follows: TGTGCCAGCAGCACAATGGACTTCAGGGCGGAGGAGCAGTACTTC.

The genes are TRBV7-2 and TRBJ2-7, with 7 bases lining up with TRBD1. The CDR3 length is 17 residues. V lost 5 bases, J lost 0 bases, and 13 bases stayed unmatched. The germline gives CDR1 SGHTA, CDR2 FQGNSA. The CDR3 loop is CASSPAGYRGFSYEQYF. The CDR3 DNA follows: TGTGCCAGCAGCCCCGCCGGATACAGGGGTTTCTCCTACGAGCAGTACTTC.

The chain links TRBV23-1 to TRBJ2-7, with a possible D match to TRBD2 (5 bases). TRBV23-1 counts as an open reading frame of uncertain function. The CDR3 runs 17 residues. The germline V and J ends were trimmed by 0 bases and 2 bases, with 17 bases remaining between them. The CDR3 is CASSQSRVRELTYEQYF. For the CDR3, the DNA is TGCGCCAGCAGTCAATCGAGAGTCCGGGAACTTACCTACGAGCAGTACTTC.

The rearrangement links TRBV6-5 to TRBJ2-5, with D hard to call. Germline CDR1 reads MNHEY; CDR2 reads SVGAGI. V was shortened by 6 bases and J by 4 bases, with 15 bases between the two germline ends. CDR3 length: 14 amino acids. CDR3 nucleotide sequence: TGTGCCAGCAGGTCCGGGTGGGCCGGAGAGACCCAGTACTTC. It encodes CASRSGWAGETQYF.

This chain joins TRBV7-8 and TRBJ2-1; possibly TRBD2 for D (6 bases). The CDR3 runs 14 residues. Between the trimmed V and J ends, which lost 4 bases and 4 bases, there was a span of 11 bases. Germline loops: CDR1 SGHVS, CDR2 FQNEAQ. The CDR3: CASSSGLPYNEQFF. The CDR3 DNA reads TGTGCCAGCAGCTCGGGACTCCCTTACAATGAGCAGTTCTTC.

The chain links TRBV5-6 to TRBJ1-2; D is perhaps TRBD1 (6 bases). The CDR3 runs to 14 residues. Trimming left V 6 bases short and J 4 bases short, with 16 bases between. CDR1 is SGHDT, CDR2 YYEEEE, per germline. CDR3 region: CASTQSTGLYGYTF. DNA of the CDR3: TGTGCCAGCACTCAAAGTACAGGGCTCTATGGCTACACCTTC.

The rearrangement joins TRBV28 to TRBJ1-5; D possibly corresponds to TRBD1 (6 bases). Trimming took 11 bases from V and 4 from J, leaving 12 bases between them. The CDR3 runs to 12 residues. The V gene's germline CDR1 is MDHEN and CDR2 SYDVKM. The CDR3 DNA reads TGTGCCGGGGGGCGCCTAAATCAGCCCCAGCATTTT. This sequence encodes CAGGRLNQPQHF.

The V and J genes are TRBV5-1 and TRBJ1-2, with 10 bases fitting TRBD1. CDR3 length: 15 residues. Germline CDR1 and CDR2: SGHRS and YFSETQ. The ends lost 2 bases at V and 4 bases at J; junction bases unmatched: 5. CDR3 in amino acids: CASSLGGTGAYGYTF. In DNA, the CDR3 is TGCGCCAGCAGCTTAGGTGGGACAGGGGCCTATGGCTACACCTTC.

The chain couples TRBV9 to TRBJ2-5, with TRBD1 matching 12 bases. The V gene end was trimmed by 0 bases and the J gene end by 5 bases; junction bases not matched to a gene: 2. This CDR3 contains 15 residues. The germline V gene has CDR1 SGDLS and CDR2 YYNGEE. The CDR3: CASSVGGTGGETQYF. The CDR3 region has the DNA TGTGCCAGCAGCGTAGGCGGGACAGGGGGCGAGACCCAGTACTTC.

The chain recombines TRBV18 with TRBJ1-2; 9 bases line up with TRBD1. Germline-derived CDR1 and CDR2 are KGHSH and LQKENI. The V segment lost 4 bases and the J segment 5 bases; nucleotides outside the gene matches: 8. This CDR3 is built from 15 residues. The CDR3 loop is CASSRTGAGGYGYTF. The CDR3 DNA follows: TGTGCCAGCTCACGGACAGGGGCCGGCGGTTATGGCTACACCTTC.

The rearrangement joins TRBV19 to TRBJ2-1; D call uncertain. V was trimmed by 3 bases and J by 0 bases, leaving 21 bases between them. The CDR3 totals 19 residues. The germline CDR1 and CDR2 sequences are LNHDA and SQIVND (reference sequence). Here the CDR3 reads CASSMDATFARSSYNEQFF. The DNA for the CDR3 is TGTGCCAGTAGTATGGACGCCACCTTCGCGCGGAGCTCCTACAATGAGCAGTTCTTC.

The CDR3 loop is CASNKMRANANEKLFF. CDR3 DNA: TGTGCCAGTAATAAAATGCGGGCAAACGCTAATGAAAAACTGTTTTTT. The genes are TRBV19 and TRBJ1-4; D gene uncertain. V was cut by 7 bases and J by 3 bases, with 18 bases left in between. CDR3 length: 16 amino acids. Germline CDR1 LNHDA, CDR2 SQIVND (reference sequence).

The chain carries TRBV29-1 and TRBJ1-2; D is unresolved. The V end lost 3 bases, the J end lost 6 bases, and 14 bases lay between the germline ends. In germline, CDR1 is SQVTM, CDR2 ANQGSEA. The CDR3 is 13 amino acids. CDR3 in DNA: TGCAGCGTTGAGGTCGGTCTCCGTCATGGCTACACCTTC. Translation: CSVEVGLRHGYTF.

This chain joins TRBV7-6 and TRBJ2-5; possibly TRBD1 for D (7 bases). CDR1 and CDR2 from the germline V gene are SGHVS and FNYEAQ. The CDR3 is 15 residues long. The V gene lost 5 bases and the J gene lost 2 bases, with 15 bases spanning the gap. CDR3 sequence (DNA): TGTGCCAGCAGCCTCGCGGGACAGATACAAGAGACCCAGTACTTC. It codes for CASSLAGQIQETQYF.

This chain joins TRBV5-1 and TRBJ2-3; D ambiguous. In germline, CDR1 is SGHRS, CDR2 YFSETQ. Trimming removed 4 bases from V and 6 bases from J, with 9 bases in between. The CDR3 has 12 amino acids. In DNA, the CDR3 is TGCGCCAGCAGCATACCCGGTGATACGCAGTATTTT. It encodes CASSIPGDTQYF.